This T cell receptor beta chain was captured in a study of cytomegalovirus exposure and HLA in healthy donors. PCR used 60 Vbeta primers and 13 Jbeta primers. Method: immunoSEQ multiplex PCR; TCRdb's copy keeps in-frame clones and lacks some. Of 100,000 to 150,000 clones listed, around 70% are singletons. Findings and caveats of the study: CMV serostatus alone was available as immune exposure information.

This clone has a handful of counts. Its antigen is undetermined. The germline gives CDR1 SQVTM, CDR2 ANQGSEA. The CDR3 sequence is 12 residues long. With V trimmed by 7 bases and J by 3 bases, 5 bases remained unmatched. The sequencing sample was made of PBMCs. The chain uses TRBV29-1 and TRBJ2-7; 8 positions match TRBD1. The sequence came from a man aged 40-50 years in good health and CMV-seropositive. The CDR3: CSAGTGFYEQYF. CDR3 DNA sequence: TGCAGCGCCGGGACAGGTTTCTACGAGCAGTACTTC.